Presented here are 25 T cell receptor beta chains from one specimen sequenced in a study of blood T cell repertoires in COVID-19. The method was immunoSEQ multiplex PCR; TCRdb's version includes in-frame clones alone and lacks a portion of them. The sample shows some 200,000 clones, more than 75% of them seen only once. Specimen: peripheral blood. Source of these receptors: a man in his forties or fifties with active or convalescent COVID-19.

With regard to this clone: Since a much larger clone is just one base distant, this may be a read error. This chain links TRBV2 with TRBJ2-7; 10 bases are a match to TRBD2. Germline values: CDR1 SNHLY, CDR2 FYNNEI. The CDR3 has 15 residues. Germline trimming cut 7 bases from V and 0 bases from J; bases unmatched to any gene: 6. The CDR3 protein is CASNLLAGSSYEQYF. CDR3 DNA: TGTGCCAGCAACCTACTAGCGGGGAGCTCCTACGAGCAGTACTTC.

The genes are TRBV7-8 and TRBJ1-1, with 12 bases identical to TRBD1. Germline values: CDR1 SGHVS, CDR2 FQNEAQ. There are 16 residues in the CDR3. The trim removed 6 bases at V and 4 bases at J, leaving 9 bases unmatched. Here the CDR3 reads CASSYTGTGGGTEAFF. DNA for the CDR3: TGTGCCAGCAGTTATACCGGGACAGGGGGCGGCACTGAAGCTTTCTTT.

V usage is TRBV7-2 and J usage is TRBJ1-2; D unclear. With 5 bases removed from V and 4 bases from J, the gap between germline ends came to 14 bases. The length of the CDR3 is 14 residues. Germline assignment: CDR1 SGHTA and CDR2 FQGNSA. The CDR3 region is CASSPGPEGYGYTF. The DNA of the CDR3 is TGTGCCAGCAGCCCAGGTCCGGAAGGCTATGGCTACACCTTC.

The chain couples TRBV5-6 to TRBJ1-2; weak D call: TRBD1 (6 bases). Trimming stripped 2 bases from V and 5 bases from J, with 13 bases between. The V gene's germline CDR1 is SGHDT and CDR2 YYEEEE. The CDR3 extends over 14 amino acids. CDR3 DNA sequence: TGTGCCAGCAGCTTACAGGGTTCAGGGTATGGCTACACCTTC. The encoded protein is CASSLQGSGYGYTF.

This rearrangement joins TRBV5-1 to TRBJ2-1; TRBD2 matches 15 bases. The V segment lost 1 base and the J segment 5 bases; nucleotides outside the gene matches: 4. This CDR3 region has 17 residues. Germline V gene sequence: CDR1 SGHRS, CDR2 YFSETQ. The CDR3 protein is CASSLRGLAGGNNEQFF. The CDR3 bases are TGCGCCAGCAGCTTGAGGGGACTAGCGGGGGGTAACAATGAGCAGTTCTTC.

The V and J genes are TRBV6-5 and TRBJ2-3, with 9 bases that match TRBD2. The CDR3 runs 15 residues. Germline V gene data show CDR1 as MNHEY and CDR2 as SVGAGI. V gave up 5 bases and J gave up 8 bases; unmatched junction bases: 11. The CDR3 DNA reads TGTGCCAGCAGTAATCCGGCGGGGGGGCCGTCTACGCAGTATTTT. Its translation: CASSNPAGGPSTQYF.

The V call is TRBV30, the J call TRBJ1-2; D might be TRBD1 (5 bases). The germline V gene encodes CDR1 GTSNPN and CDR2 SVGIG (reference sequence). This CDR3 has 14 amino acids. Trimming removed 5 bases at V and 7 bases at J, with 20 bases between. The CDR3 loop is CAWFRDSRAGGYTF. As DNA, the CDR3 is TGTGCCTGGTTTCGGGACTCCCGTGCGGGTGGCTACACCTTC.

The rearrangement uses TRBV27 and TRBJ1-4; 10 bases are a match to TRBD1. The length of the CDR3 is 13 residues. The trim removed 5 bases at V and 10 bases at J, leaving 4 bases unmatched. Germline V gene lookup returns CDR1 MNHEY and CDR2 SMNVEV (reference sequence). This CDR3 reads CASSMTGGGKLFF. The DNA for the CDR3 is TGTGCCAGCAGTATGACAGGGGGCGGAAAACTGTTTTTT.

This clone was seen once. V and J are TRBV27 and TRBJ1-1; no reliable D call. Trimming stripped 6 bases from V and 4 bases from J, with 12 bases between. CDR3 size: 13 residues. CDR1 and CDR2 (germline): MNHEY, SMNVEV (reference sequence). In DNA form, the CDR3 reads TGTGCCAGCAGCTTCAGGCATGGCACTGAAGCTTTCTTT. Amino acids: CASSFRHGTEAFF.

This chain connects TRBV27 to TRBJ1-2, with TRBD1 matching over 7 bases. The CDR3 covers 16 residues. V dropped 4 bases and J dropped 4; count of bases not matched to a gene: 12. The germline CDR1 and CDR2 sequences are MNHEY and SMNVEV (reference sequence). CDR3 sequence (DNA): TGTGCCAGCAGTTCCAATCGACAGGGCGAACTCTATGGCTACACCTTC. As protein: CASSSNRQGELYGYTF.

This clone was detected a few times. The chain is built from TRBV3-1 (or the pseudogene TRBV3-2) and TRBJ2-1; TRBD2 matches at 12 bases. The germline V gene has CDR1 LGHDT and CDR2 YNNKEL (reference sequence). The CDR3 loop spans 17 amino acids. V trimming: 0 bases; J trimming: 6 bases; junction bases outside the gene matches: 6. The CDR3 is CASSQELLAGGLNEQFF. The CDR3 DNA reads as TGTGCCAGCAGCCAAGAACTGCTAGCGGGGGGGCTCAATGAGCAGTTCTTC.

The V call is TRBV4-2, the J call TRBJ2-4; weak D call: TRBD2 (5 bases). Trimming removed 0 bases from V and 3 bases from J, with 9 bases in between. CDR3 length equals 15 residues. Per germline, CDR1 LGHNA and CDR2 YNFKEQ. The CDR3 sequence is CASSQDARGKNIQYF. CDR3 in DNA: TGTGCCAGCAGCCAAGACGCCCGGGGCAAAAACATTCAGTACTTC.

The CDR3 reads CASSPPGGTGNTIYF. For the CDR3, the DNA is TGTGCCAGCAGCCCACCAGGGGGGACTGGAAACACCATATATTTT. The chain employs TRBV7-2 and TRBJ1-3, with 7 bases identical to TRBD1. CDR1 and CDR2 from the germline V gene are SGHTA and FQGNSA. CDR3 size: 15 residues. The trim removed 5 bases at V and 2 bases at J, leaving 6 bases unmatched. Based on the CDR3 plus reference TRBV7-2 and TRBJ1-3, the full variable domain is GAGVSQSPSNKVTEKGKDVELRCDPISGHTALYWYRQSLGQGLEFLIYFQGNSAPDKSGLPSDRFSAERTGGSVSTLTIQRTQQEDSAVYLCASSPPGGTGNTIYFGEGSWLTVV.

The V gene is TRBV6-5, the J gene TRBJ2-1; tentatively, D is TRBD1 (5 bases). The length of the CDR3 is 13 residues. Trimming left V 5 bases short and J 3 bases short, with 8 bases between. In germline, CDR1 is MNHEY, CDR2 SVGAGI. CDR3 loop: CASSQDNYNEQFF. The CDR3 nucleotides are TGTGCCAGCAGTCAGGACAACTACAATGAGCAGTTCTTC.

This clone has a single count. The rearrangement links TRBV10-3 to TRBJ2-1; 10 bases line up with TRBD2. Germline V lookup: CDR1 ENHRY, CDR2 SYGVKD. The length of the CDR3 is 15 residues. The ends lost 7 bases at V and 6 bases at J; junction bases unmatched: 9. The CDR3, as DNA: TGTGCCATCACCGTCAGCGGGGGGGCCGGCAATGAGCAGTTCTTC. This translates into CAITVSGGAGNEQFF.

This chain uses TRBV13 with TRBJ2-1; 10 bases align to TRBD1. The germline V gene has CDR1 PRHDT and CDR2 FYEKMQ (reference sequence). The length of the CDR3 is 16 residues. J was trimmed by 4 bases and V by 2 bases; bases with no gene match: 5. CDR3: CASSLLGTGEYNEQFF. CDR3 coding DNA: TGTGCCAGCAGCTTACTCGGGACAGGGGAATACAATGAGCAGTTCTTC.

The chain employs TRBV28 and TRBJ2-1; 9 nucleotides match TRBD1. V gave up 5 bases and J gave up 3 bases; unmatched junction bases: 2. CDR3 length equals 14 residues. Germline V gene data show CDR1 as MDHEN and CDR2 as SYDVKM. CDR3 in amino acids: CASSMGQGYNEQFF. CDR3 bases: TGTGCCAGCAGTATGGGACAGGGCTACAATGAGCAGTTCTTC.

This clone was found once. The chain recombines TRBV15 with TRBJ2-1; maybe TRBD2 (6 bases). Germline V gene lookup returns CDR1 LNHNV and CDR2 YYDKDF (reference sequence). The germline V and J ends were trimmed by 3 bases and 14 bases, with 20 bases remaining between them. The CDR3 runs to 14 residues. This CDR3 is CATSREESGLRKFF. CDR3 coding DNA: TGTGCCACCAGCAGGGAAGAATCGGGACTTCGGAAGTTCTTC.

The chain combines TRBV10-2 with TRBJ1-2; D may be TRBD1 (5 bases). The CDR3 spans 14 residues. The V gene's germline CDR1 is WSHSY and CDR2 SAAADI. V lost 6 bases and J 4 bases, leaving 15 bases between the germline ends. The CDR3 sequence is CASSEPDRIYGYTF. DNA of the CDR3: TGCGCCAGCAGCGAACCCGACAGAATCTATGGCTACACCTTC.

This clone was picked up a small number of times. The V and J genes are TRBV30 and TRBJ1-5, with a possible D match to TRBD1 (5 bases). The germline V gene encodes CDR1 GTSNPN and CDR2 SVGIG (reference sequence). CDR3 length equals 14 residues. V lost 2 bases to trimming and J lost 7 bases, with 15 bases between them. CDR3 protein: CAWSLGATEQPQHF. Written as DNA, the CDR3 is TGTGCCTGGAGTCTAGGGGCCACCGAACAGCCCCAGCATTTT.

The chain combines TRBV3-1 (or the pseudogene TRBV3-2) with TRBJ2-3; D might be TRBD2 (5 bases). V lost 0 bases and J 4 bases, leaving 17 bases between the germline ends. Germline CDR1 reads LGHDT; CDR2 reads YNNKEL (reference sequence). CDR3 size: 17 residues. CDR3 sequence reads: CASSQDRLAKVADTQYF. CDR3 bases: TGTGCCAGCAGCCAAGATCGGCTAGCCAAGGTAGCAGATACGCAGTATTTT.

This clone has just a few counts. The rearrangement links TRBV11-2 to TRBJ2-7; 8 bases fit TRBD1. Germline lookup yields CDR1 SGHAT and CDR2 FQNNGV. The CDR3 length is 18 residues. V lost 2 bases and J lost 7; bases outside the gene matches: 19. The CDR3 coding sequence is TGTGCCAGCAGCTTAATTCCCGGGAGTAGACAGGGGAAAAGGGAGCAGTACTTC. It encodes CASSLIPGSRQGKREQYF.

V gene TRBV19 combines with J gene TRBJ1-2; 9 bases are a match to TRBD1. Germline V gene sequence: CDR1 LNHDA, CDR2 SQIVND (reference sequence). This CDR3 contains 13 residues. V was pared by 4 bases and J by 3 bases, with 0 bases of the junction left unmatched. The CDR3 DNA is TGTGCCAGTAGTAGACAGGGGGACTATGGCTACACCTTC. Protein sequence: CASSRQGDYGYTF.

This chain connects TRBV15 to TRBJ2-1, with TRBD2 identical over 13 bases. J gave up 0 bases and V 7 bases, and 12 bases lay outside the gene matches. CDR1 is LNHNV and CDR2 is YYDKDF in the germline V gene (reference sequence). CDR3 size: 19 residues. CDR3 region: CATTNGAGLAGYSYNEQFF. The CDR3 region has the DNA TGTGCCACCACCAACGGGGCGGGACTAGCGGGGTACTCCTACAATGAGCAGTTCTTC.

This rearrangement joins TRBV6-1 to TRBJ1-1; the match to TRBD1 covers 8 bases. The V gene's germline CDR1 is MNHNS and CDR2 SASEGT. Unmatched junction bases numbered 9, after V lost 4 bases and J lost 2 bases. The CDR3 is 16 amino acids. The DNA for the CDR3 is TGTGCCAGCAGTGCATTTGACAGGGGAGGAAACACTGAAGCTTTCTTT. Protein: CASSAFDRGGNTEAFF.